The 21 T cell receptor beta chains reported below all come from one sample, sequenced in a study of cytomegalovirus exposure and HLA in healthy donors. With 60 Vbeta and 13 Jbeta primers, the PCR was carried out. TCRdb's copy holds only in-frame clones and misses some; the assay was immunoSEQ multiplex PCR. The sample holds 75,000 to 100,000 clones, around three quarters seen once. Sequencing used PBMCs. These receptors were obtained from a man aged 55 to 70 in good health and CMV-seronegative.

A few counts support this clone. The genes are TRBV7-6 and TRBJ2-3; the D is unclear. Trimming cost V 2 bases and J 1 base, with 7 bases left between them. The germline CDR1 and CDR2 sequences are SGHVS and FNYEAQ. The length of the CDR3 is 14 residues. The CDR3 DNA follows: TGTGCCAGCAGCTTAAATGGCCGCACAGATACGCAGTATTTT. It yields the protein CASSLNGRTDTQYF.

This clone was detected only a few times. The chain links TRBV7-2 to TRBJ2-1; D is possibly TRBD2 (8 bases). Trimming shortened V by 3 bases and J by 5 bases, and 23 bases separated the two germline ends. The CDR3 is 18 amino acids. Germline CDR1 reads SGHTA; CDR2 reads FQGNSA. The CDR3 coding sequence is TGTGCCAGCAGCTTTCTCCCCTTAAGGGGGCGGGGGGACAATGAGCAGTTCTTC. It translates to CASSFLPLRGRGDNEQFF.

The V call is TRBV19, the J call TRBJ1-2; D might be TRBD1 (5 bases). Deletions cut 6 bases from V and 1 base from J, with 9 bases between. CDR1 and CDR2 from the germline V gene are LNHDA and SQIVND (reference sequence). The CDR3 is made up of 13 amino acids. Here the CDR3 DNA reads TGTGCCAGTAGGGCAGGGCTTAACTATGGCTACACCTTC. It codes for CASRAGLNYGYTF.

The chain recombines TRBV5-1 with TRBJ1-2; 7 positions match TRBD1. CDR3 size: 13 residues. V lost 5 bases to trimming and J lost 11 bases; unmatched junction nucleotides: 12. Germline CDR1 reads SGHRS; CDR2 reads YFSETQ. For the CDR3, the DNA is TGCGCCAGCAGTTCTGAGGGGGCGCGGGTTTACACCTTC. This gives the protein CASSSEGARVYTF.

The chain uses TRBV7-9 and TRBJ1-5; D unclear. CDR3 length: 13 residues. Germline V gives CDR1 SEHNR, CDR2 FQNEAQ (reference sequence). V lost 5 bases and J lost 7, with 12 bases in between. Written as DNA, the CDR3 is TGTGCCAGCAGCGAGGGTCCGGGGCAGCCCCAGCATTTT. It is translated as CASSEGPGQPQHF.

The chain uses TRBV6-6 and TRBJ2-7; a possible D gene is TRBD1 (6 bases). The V gene's germline CDR1 is MNHNY and CDR2 SVGAGI (reference sequence). There are 15 residues in the CDR3. Trimming took 3 bases from V and 2 from J, leaving 14 bases between them. CDR3 amino acids: CASSYSGERAYEQYF. The DNA of the CDR3 is TGTGCCAGCAGTTATTCAGGGGAGAGGGCCTACGAGCAGTACTTC.

The chain has TRBV5-1 and TRBJ2-1; 8 bases line up with TRBD2. J lost 0 bases, V lost 5 bases, and 10 bases had no gene match. The V gene's germline CDR1 is SGHRS and CDR2 YFSETQ. The CDR3 is made up of 17 amino acids. CDR3 sequence reads: CASRAGAGESSYNEQFF. For the CDR3, the DNA is TGCGCCAGCAGAGCGGGAGCGGGAGAGAGCTCCTACAATGAGCAGTTCTTC.

The V call is TRBV6-5, the J call TRBJ1-1; 10 nucleotides agree with TRBD1. Germline values: CDR1 MNHEY, CDR2 SVGAGI. After removal of 5 bases from V and 4 bases from J, the junction contained 7 bases not matched to a gene. The CDR3 consists of 15 residues. Written as DNA, the CDR3 is TGTGCCAGCAGTCGTCCGGGACAGGGGTCCACTGAAGCTTTCTTT. This encodes CASSRPGQGSTEAFF.

The chain joins TRBV4-2 to TRBJ2-1; the match to TRBD2 covers 8 bases. Germline V gene lookup returns CDR1 LGHNA and CDR2 YNFKEQ. The CDR3 consists of 17 residues. The J segment lost 7 bases and the V segment lost 0 bases, leaving 11 bases of the junction unmatched. CDR3 DNA: TGTGCCAGCAGCCAAGATTTTTTGGTTGGCGGGGGGAATGAGCAGTTCTTC. It translates to CASSQDFLVGGGNEQFF.

The chain carries TRBV2 and TRBJ2-2; 8 bases fit TRBD1. With 6 bases clipped from V and 5 bases from J, the junction kept 8 bases outside the gene matches. This CDR3 comprises 15 residues. CDR1 is SNHLY and CDR2 is FYNNEI in the germline V gene. In nucleotides, the CDR3 is TGTGCCAGCAGGCCGGACAGGGCGGAGACCGGGGAGCTGTTTTTT. Amino acid sequence: CASRPDRAETGELFF. Variable domain in full (rest from reference TRBV2 and TRBJ2-2): EPEVTQTPSHQVTQMGQEVILRCVPISNHLYFYWYRQILGQKVEFLVSFYNNEISEKSEIFDDQFSVERPDGSNFTLKIRSTKLEDSAMYFCASRPDRAETGELFFGEGSRLTVL.

CDR3 protein: CASSRLAGDYNEQFF. For the CDR3, the DNA is TGTGCCAGCAGTCGTTTAGCGGGGGACTACAATGAGCAGTTCTTC. This rearrangement joins TRBV7-2 to TRBJ2-1; 9 nucleotides agree with TRBD2. Germline CDR1 is SGHTA and CDR2 is FQGNSA. The CDR3 has 15 amino acids. After removal of 6 bases from V and 3 bases from J, the junction contained 6 bases not matched to a gene.

This clone was picked up a small number of times. The rearrangement joins TRBV2 to TRBJ1-5; 9 bases fit TRBD1. The germline CDR1 and CDR2 sequences are SNHLY and FYNNEI. The junction had 7 bases not matched to a gene; V was cut back by 6 bases and J by 4 bases. The CDR3 loop spans 15 amino acids. The CDR3 region is CASRETGGGNQPQHF. The CDR3 DNA is TGTGCCAGCAGGGAGACAGGGGGGGGAAATCAGCCCCAGCATTTT. Drawing the rest from reference TRBV2 and TRBJ1-5, the complete variable domain is EPEVTQTPSHQVTQMGQEVILRCVPISNHLYFYWYRQILGQKVEFLVSFYNNEISEKSEIFDDQFSVERPDGSNFTLKIRSTKLEDSAMYFCASRETGGGNQPQHFGDGTRLSIL.

The chain recombines TRBV7-9 with TRBJ1-2; 8 bases line up with TRBD1. Germline CDR1 reads SEHNR; CDR2 reads FQNEAQ (reference sequence). The CDR3 runs to 14 residues. The ends lost 7 bases at V and 4 bases at J; junction bases unmatched: 8. CDR3 amino acids: CASTPRTGSYGYTF. The CDR3, as DNA: TGTGCCAGCACCCCGAGGACAGGGAGCTATGGCTACACCTTC. The entire variable domain, with the rest obtained from reference TRBV7-9 and TRBJ1-2, is as follows: DTGVSQNPRHKITKRGQNVTFRCDPISEHNRLYWYRQTLGQGPEFLTYFQNEAQLEKSRLLSDRFSAERPKGSFSTLEIQRTEQGDSAMYLCASTPRTGSYGYTFGSGTRLTVV.

The V call is TRBV6-1, the J call TRBJ1-4; TRBD1 is a possible D gene (6 bases). CDR1 and CDR2 (germline): MNHNS, SASEGT. The CDR3 runs 14 residues. The ends were cut back, 6 bases at V and 2 bases at J, with 10 bases in the middle. In nucleotides, the CDR3 is TGTGCCAGCAGGGAAAGGGGGACTAATGAAAAACTGTTTTTT. Protein sequence: CASRERGTNEKLFF.

The chain combines TRBV18 with TRBJ2-5; 8 nucleotides line up with TRBD2. Per the germline V gene, CDR1 is KGHSH and CDR2 is LQKENI. This CDR3 comprises 15 residues. V lost 6 bases to trimming and J lost 11 bases; unmatched junction nucleotides: 17. The CDR3 loop reads CASSGSGVGGEEQYF. The DNA for the CDR3 is TGTGCCAGCTCCGGTAGCGGGGTTGGAGGTGAGGAGCAGTACTTC. Looking up the rest from reference TRBV18 and TRBJ2-5 gives the full variable domain: NAGVMQNPRHLVRRRGQEARLRCSPMKGHSHVYWYRQLPEEGLKFMVYLQKENIIDESGMPKERFSAEFPKEGPSILRIQQVVRGDSAAYFCASSGSGVGGEEQYFGPGTRLLVL.

In this sample, this clone turned up once. This chain connects TRBV29-1 to TRBJ2-1; TRBD1 matches at 9 bases. From germline, CDR1 is SQVTM and CDR2 ANQGSEA. V lost 5 bases to trimming and J lost 9 bases; unmatched junction nucleotides: 8. There are 13 residues in the CDR3. CDR3 DNA sequence: TGCAGCGTTAGAGACGGACAGGGGCGTGAGCAGTTCTTC. This translates into CSVRDGQGREQFF.

V gene TRBV9 combines with J gene TRBJ2-5, with D possibly being TRBD2 (6 bases). The CDR3 is made up of 16 amino acids. Per the germline V gene, CDR1 is SGDLS and CDR2 is YYNGEE. V was trimmed by 4 bases and J by 5 bases, leaving 21 bases between them. CDR3 protein: CASSLDGRGSDETQYF. CDR3 DNA sequence: TGTGCCAGCAGCCTAGACGGACGGGGGAGCGATGAGACCCAGTACTTC.

The CDR3 sequence: CSPGGLAGADEQFF. Written as DNA, the CDR3 is TGCAGCCCCGGTGGACTAGCGGGAGCGGATGAGCAGTTCTTC. The V and J genes are TRBV29-1 and TRBJ2-1, with TRBD2 identical over 13 bases. CDR3 length equals 14 residues. V gave up 8 bases and J gave up 8 bases; unmatched junction bases: 9. The germline gives CDR1 SQVTM, CDR2 ANQGSEA.

The chain carries TRBV5-4 and TRBJ1-1, with D unclear. CDR3 length: 14 residues. V gave up 4 bases and J gave up 0 bases, with 10 bases separating them. From germline, CDR1 is SGHNT and CDR2 YYREEE (reference sequence). Here the CDR3 DNA reads TGTGCCAGCAGCGTAACTACGATGAACACTGAAGCTTTCTTT. It translates to CASSVTTMNTEAFF.

This sequence joins TRBV10-1 and TRBJ2-7; tentatively, D is TRBD2 (6 bases). The CDR3 has 16 amino acids. Germline CDR1 and CDR2: WNHNN and SYGVQD (reference sequence). Trimming stripped 2 bases from V and 3 bases from J, with 17 bases between. CDR3 in amino acids: CASSEGLGGTDYEQYF. Here the CDR3 DNA reads TGCGCCAGCAGTGAGGGGTTAGGAGGGACGGACTACGAGCAGTACTTC.

In this sample, this clone turned up a few times. The J gene is TRBJ1-2, the V gene TRBV19; 7 nucleotides agree with TRBD1. The CDR3 covers 13 residues. V lost 5 bases, J lost 5 bases, and 5 bases stayed unmatched. CDR1 is LNHDA and CDR2 is SQIVND in the germline V gene (reference sequence). Written as DNA, the CDR3 is TGTGCCAGTAGTCAGACAGGGCGGTATGGCTACACCTTC. Translation gives CASSQTGRYGYTF.